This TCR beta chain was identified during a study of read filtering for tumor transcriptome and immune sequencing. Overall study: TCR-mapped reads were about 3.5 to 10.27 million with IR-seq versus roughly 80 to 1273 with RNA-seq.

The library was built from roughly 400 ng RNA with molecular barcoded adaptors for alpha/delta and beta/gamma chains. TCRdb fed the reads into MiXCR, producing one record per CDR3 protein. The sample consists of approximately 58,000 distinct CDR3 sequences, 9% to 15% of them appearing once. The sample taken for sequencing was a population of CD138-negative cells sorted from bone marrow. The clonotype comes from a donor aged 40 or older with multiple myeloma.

The CDR3 DNA reads TGTGCCAGCATTCCTGACCCAGCCCCAGGGGCAGATACGCAGTATTTT. It codes for CASIPDPAPGADTQYF. The chain links TRBV6-1 to TRBJ2-3; tentative D call: TRBD1 (6 bases). The CDR3 consists of 16 residues. Germline CDR1 reads MNHNS; CDR2 reads SASEGT. Trimming took off 7 bases at V and 4 bases at J, with 21 bases between the two ends.